Shown below are 5 T cell receptor beta chains from a single sample sequenced in a study of technical replicates of blood from several donors. Method: immunoSEQ multiplex PCR; TCRdb's copy keeps in-frame clones and lacks some. The data show over 75,000 clones, approximately 96% seen once. Sequenced sample: T cells isolated from PBMCs. The receptor source for this set is a human donor in good health.

The V gene is TRBV29-1, the J gene TRBJ1-2; 8 positions match TRBD1. The CDR3 is 16 residues long. Trimming at V came to 0 bases and at J to 8 bases, leaving 14 bases not matched to a gene. The germline CDR1 and CDR2 sequences are SQVTM and ANQGSEA. This CDR3 is CSVEDRPPTGEYGYTF. The CDR3 DNA sequence: TGCAGCGTTGAAGACCGACCCCCGACAGGGGAGTACGGCTACACCTTC.

This chain connects TRBV19 to TRBJ2-3; 7 positions match TRBD2. This CDR3 has 15 residues. J was trimmed by 2 bases and V by 1 base; bases with no gene match: 3. Germline lookup yields CDR1 LNHDA and CDR2 SQIVND (reference sequence). The CDR3 here is CASSIVGLDTDTQYF. DNA for the CDR3: TGTGCCAGTAGTATAGTCGGACTAGACACAGATACGCAGTATTTT.

This clone was observed once. The gene calls are TRBV7-9 and TRBJ2-1; D is unclear. The germline gives CDR1 SEHNR, CDR2 FQNEAQ (reference sequence). The CDR3 consists of 12 residues. Trimming pared 2 bases from V and 6 bases from J, leaving 5 bases between. The CDR3 sequence is CASSLSPNEQFF. The CDR3 bases are TGTGCCAGCAGCTTAAGCCCCAATGAGCAGTTCTTC.

J is TRBJ2-2 and V is TRBV19, with a tentative D call TRBD1 (5 bases). The germline V gene has CDR1 LNHDA and CDR2 SQIVND (reference sequence). Trimming removed 3 bases at V and 6 bases at J, with 11 bases between. The CDR3 contains 14 residues. CDR3 residues: CASSILVGAGELFF. CDR3 in DNA: TGTGCCAGTAGTATCCTAGTAGGGGCCGGGGAGCTGTTTTTT.

This sequence joins TRBV19 and TRBJ1-6, with 9 bases matching TRBD1. J was trimmed by 14 bases and V by 5 bases; bases with no gene match: 16. The CDR3 sequence is 16 residues long. CDR1 is LNHDA and CDR2 is SQIVND in the germline V gene (reference sequence). The CDR3 bases are TGTGCCAGTAGTGCAGCCGGGACAGGGAGGTTTAGGACCCTCCACTTT. Residues: CASSAAGTGRFRTLHF.